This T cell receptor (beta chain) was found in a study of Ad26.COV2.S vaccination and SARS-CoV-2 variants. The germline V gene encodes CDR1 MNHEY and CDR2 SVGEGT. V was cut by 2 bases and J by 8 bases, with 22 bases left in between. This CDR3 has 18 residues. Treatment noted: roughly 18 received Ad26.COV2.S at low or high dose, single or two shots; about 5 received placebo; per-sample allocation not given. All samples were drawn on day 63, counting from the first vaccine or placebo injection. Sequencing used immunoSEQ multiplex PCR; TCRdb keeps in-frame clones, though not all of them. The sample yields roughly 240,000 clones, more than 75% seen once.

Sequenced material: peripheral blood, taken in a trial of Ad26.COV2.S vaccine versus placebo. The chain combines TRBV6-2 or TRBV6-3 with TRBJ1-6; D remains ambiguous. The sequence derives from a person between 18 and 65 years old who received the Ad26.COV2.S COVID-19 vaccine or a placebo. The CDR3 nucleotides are TGTGCCAGCAGTTACCCAAGCTCAAAGCCTCGGATTGATTCACCCCTCCACTTT. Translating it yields CASSYPSSKPRIDSPLHF.